A selection of T cell receptor beta chains follows, all from one sample in a study of control samples from healthy donors and cancer patients. The data were produced by immunoSEQ multiplex PCR, yet TCRdb's version contains in-frame clones alone and is incomplete. The sample gives about 100,000 clones, roughly 90% of which show up once; about 20% is in the top ten. Sequenced input: blood. The source is a woman aged 50 to 65 in good health. CDR3s include the opening cysteine and the closing phenylalanine or tryptophan. D genes are given only for firm matches. Clone size, where shown, is once, few, many, or a class for clones that have expanded.

clone_size: -; d_call: TRBD1; v_call: TRBV24-1; j_call: TRBJ1-5; cdr3_nt: TGTGCCACCAGTGATAGGGACAGCTCTGTTCAGCCCCAGCATTTT; cdr3_aa: CATSDRDSSVQPQHF
clone_size: -; d_call: -; v_call: TRBV5-1; j_call: TRBJ1-1; cdr3_nt: TGCGCCAGCAGCGCAGGAATCATCGGGATAACTGAAGCTTTCTTT; cdr3_aa: CASSAGIIGITEAFF
clone_size: -; d_call: -; v_call: TRBV27; j_call: TRBJ1-5; cdr3_nt: TGTGCCAGCAGGCCGGCGGGGAGCAATCAGCCCCAGCATTTT; cdr3_aa: CASRPAGSNQPQHF
clone_size: -; d_call: TRBD1; v_call: TRBV9; j_call: TRBJ2-5; cdr3_nt: TGTGCCAGCAGCTTGTGGGACAGCATTTTCCAAGAGACCCAGTACTTC; cdr3_aa: CASSLWDSIFQETQYF
clone_size: -; d_call: TRBD2; v_call: TRBV7-9; j_call: TRBJ2-3; cdr3_nt: TGTGCCAGCAGCTTAACGTACGGGGGGACGGTCACAGATACGCAGTATTTT; cdr3_aa: CASSLTYGGTVTDTQYF
clone_size: -; d_call: -; v_call: TRBV5-1; j_call: TRBJ1-1; cdr3_nt: TGCGCCAGCAGTCTCAAGTCGAACACTGAAGCTTTCTTT; cdr3_aa: CASSLKSNTEAFF
clone_size: -; d_call: TRBD2; v_call: TRBV27; j_call: TRBJ2-3; cdr3_nt: TGTGCCAGCAGACTAGCGGGGGGGAATCCAGATACGCAGTATTTT; cdr3_aa: CASRLAGGNPDTQYF
clone_size: once; d_call: -; v_call: TRBV12-3/TRBV12-4; j_call: TRBJ2-7; cdr3_nt: TGTGCCAGCAGTTACGACAGGCGCCGCGAGCAGTACTTC; cdr3_aa: CASSYDRRREQYF
clone_size: -; d_call: TRBD1; v_call: TRBV18; j_call: TRBJ1-2; cdr3_nt: TGTGCCAGCTCACCTTCCGGACAGGGTAGAATGAATGGCTACACCTTC; cdr3_aa: CASSPSGQGRMNGYTF
clone_size: -; d_call: -; v_call: TRBV19; j_call: TRBJ1-4; cdr3_nt: TGTGCCAGTAGTACCTGGGGGGGCTTGAATGAAAAACTGTTTTTT; cdr3_aa: CASSTWGGLNEKLFF
clone_size: -; d_call: TRBD2; v_call: TRBV13; j_call: TRBJ2-3; cdr3_nt: TGTGCCAGCAGCTTGAAAGCGGGAGGGCACACAGATACGCAGTATTTT; cdr3_aa: CASSLKAGGHTDTQYF
clone_size: -; d_call: TRBD1; v_call: TRBV9; j_call: TRBJ1-1; cdr3_nt: TGTGCCAGCAGCGGGACAGGGCCTTTGGGGACTGAAGCTTTCTTT; cdr3_aa: CASSGTGPLGTEAFF
clone_size: -; d_call: -; v_call: TRBV12-3/TRBV12-4; j_call: TRBJ2-5; cdr3_nt: TGTGCCAGCAGTTTACGACAGGAAGAGACCCAGTACTTC; cdr3_aa: CASSLRQEETQYF
clone_size: -; d_call: TRBD2; v_call: TRBV4-1; j_call: TRBJ2-3; cdr3_nt: TGCGCCAGCAGCCAAGTAGGTGCGGCGGGAGGTAGAGATACGCAGTATTTT; cdr3_aa: CASSQVGAAGGRDTQYF
clone_size: -; d_call: TRBD1; v_call: TRBV29-1; j_call: TRBJ2-7; cdr3_nt: TGCAGCGTTCAAAGGCAGGGGGCGCGGTACGAGCAGTACTTC; cdr3_aa: CSVQRQGARYEQYF
clone_size: -; d_call: -; v_call: TRBV7-8; j_call: TRBJ2-3; cdr3_nt: TGTGCCAGCAGCCTACAGGGCGCAGATACGCAGTATTTT; cdr3_aa: CASSLQGADTQYF
clone_size: -; d_call: -; v_call: TRBV6-5; j_call: TRBJ1-4; cdr3_nt: TGTGCCAGCAGATACGACGGGGCGGGTGAAAAACTGTTTTTT; cdr3_aa: CASRYDGAGEKLFF
clone_size: -; d_call: -; v_call: TRBV2; j_call: TRBJ2-6; cdr3_nt: TGTGCCAGCAGTTGGGGGACTGGGGCCAACGTCCTGACTTTC; cdr3_aa: CASSWGTGANVLTF
clone_size: few; d_call: TRBD1; v_call: TRBV5-1; j_call: TRBJ1-1; cdr3_nt: TGCGCCAGCAGTTTAACCGGGACAGGGACTGAAGCTTTCTTT; cdr3_aa: CASSLTGTGTEAFF
clone_size: once; d_call: -; v_call: TRBV30; j_call: TRBJ1-2; cdr3_nt: TGTGCCTGGAGTGATCACAGGCCCTATGGCTACACCTTC; cdr3_aa: CAWSDHRPYGYTF
clone_size: -; d_call: -; v_call: TRBV6-6; j_call: TRBJ1-3; cdr3_nt: TGTGCCAGCAGAAAAGAGCCCGACTCCATATATTTT; cdr3_aa: CASRKEPDSIYF
clone_size: -; d_call: -; v_call: TRBV27; j_call: TRBJ1-1; cdr3_nt: TGTGCCAGCAGTCGCCTGGGGGGGGGCACTGAAGCTTTCTTT; cdr3_aa: CASSRLGGGTEAFF
clone_size: -; d_call: -; v_call: TRBV6-1; j_call: TRBJ2-3; cdr3_nt: TGTGCCAGCAGTGAAGCGCTTCGGGCCGCTAGCACAGATACGCAGTATTTT; cdr3_aa: CASSEALRAASTDTQYF
clone_size: -; d_call: -; v_call: TRBV7-9; j_call: TRBJ2-3; cdr3_nt: TGTGCCAGCAGCTTCTATGGGGGGACCACAGATACGCAGTATTTT; cdr3_aa: CASSFYGGTTDTQYF
clone_size: -; d_call: -; v_call: TRBV6-5; j_call: TRBJ1-6; cdr3_nt: TGTGCCAGCAGTTACGCGAGGGAGGCGCGGTCACCCCTCCACTTT; cdr3_aa: CASSYAREARSPLHF
clone_size: -; d_call: -; v_call: TRBV12-3/TRBV12-4; j_call: TRBJ1-2; cdr3_nt: TGTGCCAGCAGTGGGGGGGGTGGCTACACCTTC; cdr3_aa: CASSGGGGYTF
clone_size: -; d_call: -; v_call: TRBV5-1; j_call: TRBJ2-7; cdr3_nt: TGCGCCAGCAGCTTGGAATCTGCGGTGTACGAGCAGTACTTC; cdr3_aa: CASSLESAVYEQYF
clone_size: few; d_call: -; v_call: TRBV7-3; j_call: TRBJ2-3; cdr3_nt: TGTGCCAGCAGCTTACAGGGTACGAGCACAGATACGCAGTATTTT; cdr3_aa: CASSLQGTSTDTQYF
clone_size: -; d_call: -; v_call: TRBV30; j_call: TRBJ2-7; cdr3_nt: TGTGCCTGGAGTGTGGGAAGTCAGGCGTACTTC; cdr3_aa: CAWSVGSQAYF
clone_size: few; d_call: -; v_call: TRBV30; j_call: TRBJ1-1; cdr3_nt: TGTGCCTGGAGGGCGAAGGTGAACACTGAAGCTTTCTTT; cdr3_aa: CAWRAKVNTEAFF
clone_size: -; d_call: -; v_call: TRBV7-3; j_call: TRBJ1-5; cdr3_nt: TGTGCCAGCACGCAACTAGGGCAGCCCCAGCATTTT; cdr3_aa: CASTQLGQPQHF